The 15 T cell receptor beta chains listed next were all sequenced from one sample in a study of T cells in Graves' hyperthyroidism and ophthalmopathy. Researchers took RNA transcripts and amplified the TCR beta CDR3 regions from them. With the HTBI primer set, the TCR CDR3 went through a first round of RT-PCR. Via MiXCR, TCRdb re-called the multiplex PCR reads, giving one row per CDR3 protein. Of hundreds of thousands of distinct CDR3 sequences detected, around 15% appear once; the ten largest clones hold approximately 4.2%. The sample taken for sequencing was blood. All receptors derive from a middle-aged woman with Graves' ophthalmopathy.

This clonotype was seen repeatedly, ten times or more. V and J are TRBV15 and TRBJ1-5; D unclear. CDR1 and CDR2 from the germline V gene are LNHNV and YYDKDF (reference sequence). CDR3 length: 15 residues. V was pared by 6 bases and J by 7 bases, with 19 bases between. CDR3 sequence: CATRMGLRPEQPQHF. The CDR3 DNA sequence: TGTGCCACCAGGATGGGTCTGAGGCCTGAGCAGCCCCAGCATTTT.

This clonotype came up many times. The chain recombines TRBV9 with TRBJ2-2; TRBD1 matches at 9 bases. With 0 bases clipped from V and 0 bases from J, the junction kept 3 bases outside the gene matches. This CDR3 comprises 17 residues. Germline CDR1 reads SGDLS; CDR2 reads YYNGEE. The CDR3 sequence: CASSVGDRAANTGELFF. CDR3 bases: TGTGCCAGCAGCGTAGGGGACAGGGCTGCGAACACCGGGGAGCTGTTTTTT.

This clonotype was counted at least ten times. V usage is TRBV19 and J usage is TRBJ1-2, with 7 bases identical to TRBD1. The CDR3 totals 12 residues. CDR1 is LNHDA and CDR2 is SQIVND in the germline V gene (reference sequence). V lost 6 bases to trimming and J lost 6 bases; unmatched junction nucleotides: 4. CDR3 nucleotide sequence: TGTGCCAGTAGAGCAGGGGGAGATGGCTACACCTTC. This codes for CASRAGGDGYTF.

This clonotype was observed at least ten times. The V call is TRBV12-3 or TRBV12-4, the J call TRBJ1-1; no reliable D call. The CDR3 loop spans 15 amino acids. Trimming stripped 4 bases from V and 1 base from J, with 13 bases between. The CDR3 bases are TGTGCCAGCAGTTCAGCCATGCGAGGGAACACTGAAGCTTTCTTT. Its translation is CASSSAMRGNTEAFF.

This clonotype was detected many times. The gene calls are TRBV13 and TRBJ2-7, with D uncertain. The CDR3 has 14 residues. Trimming shortened V by 2 bases and J by 2 bases, and 10 bases separated the two germline ends. CDR1 and CDR2 from the germline V gene are PRHDT and FYEKMQ (reference sequence). The CDR3 DNA is TGTGCCAGCAGCTTACGGAGACAAGCCTACGAGCAGTACTTC. Translating gives CASSLRRQAYEQYF. Complete variable domain (other parts from reference TRBV13 and TRBJ2-7): AAGVIQSPRHLIKEKRETATLKCYPIPRHDTVYWYQQGPGQDPQFLISFYEKMQSDKGSIPDRFSAQQFSDYHSELNMSSLELGDSALYFCASSLRRQAYEQYFGPGTRLTVT.

The chain is built from TRBV12-3 or TRBV12-4 and TRBJ2-3; TRBD1 might be the D (6 bases). The CDR3 covers 11 residues. V lost 4 bases to trimming and J lost 8 bases, with 7 bases between them. DNA of the CDR3: TGTGCCAGCAGTTCCAGGGGTACGCAGTATTTT. It translates to CASSSRGTQYF.

V and J are TRBV6-5 and TRBJ1-1, with D unresolved. With 4 bases removed from V and 10 bases from J, the gap between germline ends came to 13 bases. Germline loops: CDR1 MNHEY, CDR2 SVGAGI. CDR3 length: 12 residues. The CDR3 nucleotides are TGTGCCAGCAGTTCCCCCGGAGCGGGAGCTTTCTTT. Translating it yields CASSSPGAGAFF.

J is TRBJ1-2 and V is TRBV3-1; a weak D match, TRBD1 (6 bases). CDR3 length equals 14 residues. Germline assignment: CDR1 LGHDT and CDR2 YNNKEL (reference sequence). The V and J ends lost 5 bases and 4 bases respectively, with 14 bases between them. This CDR3 reads CASSLPGQTYGYTF. The DNA for the CDR3 is TGTGCCAGCAGCTTACCAGGACAGACCTATGGCTACACCTTC.

This clonotype was counted only a few times. The CDR3 DNA sequence: TGTGCCAGCAGCCAGTTGGTCGTCGGGGAGCTGTTTTTT. Amino acids: CASSQLVVGELFF. V is TRBV3-1 and J is TRBJ2-2; no firm D call. Germline V gene sequence: CDR1 LGHDT, CDR2 YNNKEL (reference sequence). The V end lost 3 bases, the J end lost 7 bases, and 9 bases lay between the germline ends. CDR3 length equals 13 residues.

This sequence joins TRBV30 and TRBJ1-2; D gene ambiguous. The V and J ends lost 0 bases and 4 bases respectively, with 15 bases between them. The V gene's germline CDR1 is GTSNPN and CDR2 SVGIG (reference sequence). The CDR3 runs 15 residues. The CDR3 sequence: CAWSVRTREIYGYTF. The DNA for the CDR3 is TGTGCCTGGAGTGTACGAACCCGAGAGATCTATGGCTACACCTTC.

This clonotype was recorded many times. The rearrangement uses TRBV6-5 and TRBJ2-5, with unresolved D. This CDR3 has 14 amino acids. CDR1 and CDR2 (germline): MNHEY, SVGAGI. Trimming took 0 bases from V and 4 from J, leaving 9 bases between them. The CDR3 bases are TGTGCCAGCAGTTACTCGAGCCCCATAGAGACCCAGTACTTC. It yields the protein CASSYSSPIETQYF.

The table lists this clonotype with many counts. The CDR3 nucleotides are TGCGCCAGCAAATACTTCTGGGATACTGAAGCTTTCTTT. Translating gives CASKYFWDTEAFF. This chain connects TRBV5-1 to TRBJ1-1; D remains unclear. The CDR3 length is 13 residues. The germline gives CDR1 SGHRS, CDR2 YFSETQ. Trimming took 6 bases from V and 5 from J, leaving 14 bases between them.

This clonotype was picked up many times. V usage is TRBV6-1 and J usage is TRBJ1-5; 7 bases agree with TRBD1. This CDR3 is 14 amino acids long. Germline lookup yields CDR1 MNHNS and CDR2 SASEGT. The junction had 5 bases not matched to a gene; V was cut back by 6 bases and J by 3 bases. The CDR3 sequence is CASRLTGDNQPQHF. The CDR3, as DNA: TGTGCCAGCAGGCTCACAGGGGACAATCAGCCCCAGCATTTT.

This clonotype was seen repeatedly, ten times or more. The genes are TRBV7-2 and TRBJ1-5; D gene uncertain. V shed 5 bases and J shed 3 bases, with 11 bases lying between them. The CDR3 consists of 14 residues. Germline V CDR1 and CDR2: SGHTA, FQGNSA. The CDR3 coding sequence is TGTGCCAGCAGCCCGGGGTCCTTCAATCAGCCCCAGCATTTT. Translating gives CASSPGSFNQPQHF.

The sample holds many counts of this clonotype. This rearrangement joins TRBV27 to TRBJ2-1; 10 nucleotides agree with TRBD2. The trim removed 4 bases at V and 8 bases at J, leaving 11 bases unmatched. Germline V gene data show CDR1 as MNHEY and CDR2 as SMNVEV (reference sequence). The CDR3 totals 16 residues. The CDR3 here is CASSSRLAGGTDEQFF. The CDR3 region has the DNA TGTGCCAGCAGTTCCCGACTAGCGGGTGGAACGGATGAGCAGTTCTTC.